One sample yielded the 20 T cell receptor beta chains listed below, sequenced in a study of shared clonotypes between healthy human individuals. Sequencing was performed with immunoSEQ multiplex PCR; in TCRdb, only in-frame clones are kept and a portion is missing. The data show more than 2 million clones, more than 90% seen once. Sequences were obtained from naive CD4+ T cells sorted from blood. Subset reported: CD45RA+ positively selected. The receptors were gathered from a man aged 18 to 30 in good health.

This rearrangement joins TRBV5-1 to TRBJ2-5; the match to TRBD2 covers 9 bases. The CDR3 contains 15 residues. Germline lookup yields CDR1 SGHRS and CDR2 YFSETQ. V trimming: 4 bases; J trimming: 5 bases; junction bases outside the gene matches: 9. The CDR3 is CASSLGLATPETQYF. CDR3 nucleotide sequence: TGCGCCAGCAGCCTGGGACTAGCTACGCCCGAGACCCAGTACTTC.

This rearrangement joins TRBV30 to TRBJ2-1, with TRBD2 matching over 10 bases. The CDR3 covers 16 residues. Trimming at V came to 4 bases and at J to 8 bases, leaving 14 bases not matched to a gene. Germline CDR1 is GTSNPN and CDR2 is SVGIG (reference sequence). The CDR3 loop is CAWTSFVAGGSDEQFF. CDR3 sequence (DNA): TGTGCCTGGACCTCCTTTGTAGCGGGAGGTTCGGATGAGCAGTTCTTC.

The sample holds one count of this clone. The rearrangement links TRBV7-8 to TRBJ1-1; D not resolved. The CDR3 covers 14 residues. CDR1 is SGHVS and CDR2 is FQNEAQ in the germline V gene. V lost 2 bases, J lost 6 bases, and 13 bases lay in between. The CDR3 DNA is TGTGCCAGCAGCTTATGGCGGGGAGAGGCTGAAGCTTTCTTT. It yields the protein CASSLWRGEAEAFF.

A single count supports this clone. Additional DNA sequences in this sample encode the identical CDR3. This chain joins TRBV20-1 and TRBJ1-1; D remains unclear. Per germline, CDR1 DFQATT and CDR2 SNEGSKA (reference sequence). The CDR3 is 11 residues long. Deletions cut 4 bases from V and 1 base from J, with 4 bases between. CDR3 amino acids: CSATQNTEAFF. In DNA form, the CDR3 reads TGCAGTGCTACGCAGAACACTGAAGCTTTCTTT.

This sequence joins TRBV20-1 and TRBJ1-2, with D unclear. Germline V gives CDR1 DFQATT, CDR2 SNEGSKA (reference sequence). The V and J ends lost 6 bases and 2 bases respectively, with 4 bases between them. This CDR3 has 10 amino acids. In DNA, the CDR3 is TGCAGTGCACCCAACTATGGCTACACCTTC. It specifies CSAPNYGYTF.

The rearrangement uses TRBV7-2 and TRBJ2-3; the match to TRBD2 covers 10 bases. CDR1 is SGHTA and CDR2 is FQGNSA in the germline V gene. This CDR3 has 17 residues. V dropped 3 bases and J dropped 4; count of bases not matched to a gene: 10. CDR3 protein: CASSFQGAGLAPDTQYF. The CDR3 coding sequence is TGTGCCAGCAGCTTCCAAGGGGCGGGACTAGCGCCAGATACGCAGTATTTT.

The chain joins TRBV5-4 to TRBJ1-6; 7 bases fit TRBD1. The J segment lost 7 bases and the V segment lost 5 bases, leaving 12 bases of the junction unmatched. Germline loops: CDR1 SGHNT, CDR2 YYREEE (reference sequence). This CDR3 has 16 amino acids. The CDR3 region has the DNA TGTGCCAGCAGTTACCAACGACAGGGAGGGAATTCACCCCTCCACTTT. This gives the protein CASSYQRQGGNSPLHF. Based on the CDR3 plus reference TRBV5-4 and TRBJ1-6, the full variable domain is ETGVTQSPTHLIKTRGQQVTLRCSSQSGHNTVSWYQQALGQGPQFIFQYYREEENGRGNFPPRFSGLQFPNYSSELNVNALELDDSALYLCASSYQRQGGNSPLHFGNGTRLTVT.

V gene TRBV27 combines with J gene TRBJ2-7; D is ambiguous. V gave up 8 bases and J gave up 0 bases, with 11 bases separating them. CDR1 MNHEY and CDR2 SMNVEV come from the germline V gene (reference sequence). This CDR3 spans 13 amino acids. The CDR3 bases are TGTGCCAGCTTGAAACACCTCTCCTACGAGCAGTACTTC. This translates into CASLKHLSYEQYF.

This sequence joins TRBV10-3 and TRBJ2-7, with 7 bases identical to TRBD2. V shed 3 bases, J shed 0 bases, and the junction held 5 bases outside the gene matches. CDR3 length: 15 amino acids. The germline V gene has CDR1 ENHRY and CDR2 SYGVKD. For the CDR3, the DNA is TGTGCCATCAGTGAAACTAGCGCCAACTCCTACGAGCAGTACTTC. Protein sequence: CAISETSANSYEQYF.

The genes are TRBV11-2 and TRBJ1-6; tentative D call: TRBD1 (6 bases). The V end was cut by 4 bases, the J end by 4 bases, with 11 bases between. Germline V gene lookup returns CDR1 SGHAT and CDR2 FQNNGV. The CDR3 extends over 15 amino acids. CDR3 sequence: CASSSQTGYNSPLHF. The DNA for the CDR3 is TGTGCCAGCAGCTCCCAGACAGGTTATAATTCACCCCTCCACTTT.

This clone has just one count. Other DNA sequences within the sample encode an identical CDR3. V usage is TRBV6-5 and J usage is TRBJ2-7; D unresolved. The V and J ends lost 4 bases and 5 bases respectively, with 9 bases between them. This CDR3 has 12 residues. CDR1 and CDR2 from the germline V gene are MNHEY and SVGAGI. In DNA form, the CDR3 reads TGTGCCAGCAGTTCGCAAGGGAACGAGCAGTACTTC. It is translated as CASSSQGNEQYF.

The rearrangement links TRBV30 to TRBJ2-7, with TRBD1 identical over 10 bases. Germline CDR1 GTSNPN, CDR2 SVGIG (reference sequence). The J segment lost 4 bases and the V segment lost 4 bases, leaving 7 bases of the junction unmatched. This CDR3 is 14 amino acids long. The CDR3 coding sequence is TGTGCCTGGAACCCGGGACAGGGGAGATACGAGCAGTACTTC. This codes for CAWNPGQGRYEQYF.

On this clone: Other DNA sequences within the sample encode an identical CDR3. The V call is TRBV5-1, the J call TRBJ1-1; unclear D gene. The CDR3 runs to 13 residues. The germline gives CDR1 SGHRS, CDR2 YFSETQ. V lost 4 bases, J lost 1 base, and 8 bases lay in between. The CDR3 loop is CASSLQENTEAFF. The CDR3 bases are TGCGCCAGCAGCCTGCAGGAGAACACTGAAGCTTTCTTT. The variable domain in full, with the rest retrieved from reference TRBV5-1 and TRBJ1-1, is KAGVTQTPRYLIKTRGQQVTLSCSPISGHRSVSWYQQTPGQGLQFLFEYFSETQRNKGNFPGRFSGRQFSNSRSEMNVSTLELGDSALYLCASSLQENTEAFFGQGTRLTVV.

The chain joins TRBV11-2 to TRBJ2-7; unclear D gene. V lost 4 bases to trimming and J lost 0 bases, with 16 bases between them. In germline, CDR1 is SGHAT, CDR2 FQNNGV. The CDR3 spans 16 residues. Here the CDR3 DNA reads TGTGCCAGCAGCTCTCCCCTCTTCGGCCCCTCCTACGAGCAGTACTTC. Its protein product is CASSSPLFGPSYEQYF.

This clone is a singleton in its sample. CDR3 sequence: CARSLGLAEITDTQYF. The CDR3 DNA reads as TGTGCCAGAAGCTTAGGACTAGCGGAGATTACAGATACGCAGTATTTT. The J gene is TRBJ2-3, the V gene TRBV5-3, with 10 bases lining up with TRBD2. TRBV5-3 is annotated as an ORF whose role is uncertain. The V gene end was trimmed by 2 bases and the J gene end by 3 bases; junction bases not matched to a gene: 6. The CDR3 has 16 amino acids.

This chain links TRBV2 with TRBJ1-2; TRBD1 is a possible D gene (6 bases). V lost 8 bases and J 2 bases, leaving 21 bases between the germline ends. Germline CDR1 SNHLY, CDR2 FYNNEI. The CDR3 is made up of 16 amino acids. The CDR3 spells CASQLNTKDRNYGYTF. The CDR3 DNA reads as TGTGCCAGCCAACTTAATACCAAAGACAGGAACTATGGCTACACCTTC. The full variable domain, its missing parts supplied by reference TRBV2 and TRBJ1-2, is EPEVTQTPSHQVTQMGQEVILRCVPISNHLYFYWYRQILGQKVEFLVSFYNNEISEKSEIFDDQFSVERPDGSNFTLKIRSTKLEDSAMYFCASQLNTKDRNYGYTFGSGTRLTVV.

V usage is TRBV5-1 and J usage is TRBJ1-1; D remains ambiguous. There are 13 residues in the CDR3. Germline CDR1 is SGHRS and CDR2 is YFSETQ. V was trimmed by 0 bases and J by 5 bases, leaving 8 bases between them. CDR3 sequence: CASSLEPWTEAFF. For the CDR3, the DNA is TGCGCCAGCAGCTTGGAACCTTGGACTGAAGCTTTCTTT.

The CDR3 nucleotides are TGTGCCAGCAGCTCCCAGGGGCCGACTAATGAAAAACTGTTTTTT. Amino acids: CASSSQGPTNEKLFF. This sequence joins TRBV5-4 and TRBJ1-4, with a tentative D call TRBD1 (6 bases). The CDR3 has 15 residues. CDR1 and CDR2 from the germline V gene are SGHNT and YYREEE (reference sequence). Trimming shortened V by 3 bases and J by 2 bases, and 11 bases separated the two germline ends.

V gene TRBV5-6 combines with J gene TRBJ1-6; a possible D gene is TRBD1 (6 bases). The CDR3 loop spans 16 amino acids. Germline V lookup: CDR1 SGHDT, CDR2 YYEEEE. Trimming left V 2 bases short and J 13 bases short, with 22 bases between. This CDR3 is CASSFFSPGASHPLHF. DNA of the CDR3: TGTGCCAGCAGCTTTTTCTCTCCAGGGGCAAGTCACCCCCTCCACTTT.

The CDR3 DNA reads as TGTGCCAGCAGTGTTGGACGAGGGGGATATTCTGAAAAACTGTTTTTT. Protein: CASSVGRGGYSEKLFF. V is TRBV6-1 and J is TRBJ1-4; D is perhaps TRBD1 (6 bases). The CDR3 totals 16 residues. In germline, CDR1 is MNHNS, CDR2 SASEGT. Trimming took 4 bases from V and 7 from J, leaving 19 bases between them.